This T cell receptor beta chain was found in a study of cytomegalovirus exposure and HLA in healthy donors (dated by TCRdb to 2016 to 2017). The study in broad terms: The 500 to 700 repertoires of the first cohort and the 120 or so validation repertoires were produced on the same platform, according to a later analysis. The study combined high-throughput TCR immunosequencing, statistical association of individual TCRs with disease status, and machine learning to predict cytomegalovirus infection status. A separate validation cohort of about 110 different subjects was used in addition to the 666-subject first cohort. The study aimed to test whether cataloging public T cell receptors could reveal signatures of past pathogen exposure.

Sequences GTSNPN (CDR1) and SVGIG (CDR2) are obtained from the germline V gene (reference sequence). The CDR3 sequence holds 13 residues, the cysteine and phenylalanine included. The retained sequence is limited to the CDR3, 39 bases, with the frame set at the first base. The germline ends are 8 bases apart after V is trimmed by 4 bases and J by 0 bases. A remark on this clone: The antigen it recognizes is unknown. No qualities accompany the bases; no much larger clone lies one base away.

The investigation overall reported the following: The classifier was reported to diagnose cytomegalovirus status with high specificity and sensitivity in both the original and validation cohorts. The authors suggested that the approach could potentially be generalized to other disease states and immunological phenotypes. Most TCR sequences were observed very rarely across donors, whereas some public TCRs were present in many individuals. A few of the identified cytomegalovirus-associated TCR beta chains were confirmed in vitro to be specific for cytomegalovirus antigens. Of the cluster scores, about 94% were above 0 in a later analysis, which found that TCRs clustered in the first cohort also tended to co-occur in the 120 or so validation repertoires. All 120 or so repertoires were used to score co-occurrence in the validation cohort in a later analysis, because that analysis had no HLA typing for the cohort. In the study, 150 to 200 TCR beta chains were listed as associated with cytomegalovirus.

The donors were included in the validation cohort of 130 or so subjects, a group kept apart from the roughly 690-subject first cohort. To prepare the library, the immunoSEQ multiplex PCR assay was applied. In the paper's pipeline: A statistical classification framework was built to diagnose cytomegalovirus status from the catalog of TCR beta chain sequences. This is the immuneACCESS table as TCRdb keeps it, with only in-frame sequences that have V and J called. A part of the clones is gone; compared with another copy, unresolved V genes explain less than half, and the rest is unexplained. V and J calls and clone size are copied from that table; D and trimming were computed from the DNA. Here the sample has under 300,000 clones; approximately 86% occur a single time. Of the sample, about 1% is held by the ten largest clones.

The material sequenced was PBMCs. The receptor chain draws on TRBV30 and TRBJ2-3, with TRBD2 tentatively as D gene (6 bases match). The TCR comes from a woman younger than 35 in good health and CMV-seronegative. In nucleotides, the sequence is TGTGCCTGGAAGGACTACAGCACAGATACGCAGTATTTT. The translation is CAWKDYSTDTQYF.